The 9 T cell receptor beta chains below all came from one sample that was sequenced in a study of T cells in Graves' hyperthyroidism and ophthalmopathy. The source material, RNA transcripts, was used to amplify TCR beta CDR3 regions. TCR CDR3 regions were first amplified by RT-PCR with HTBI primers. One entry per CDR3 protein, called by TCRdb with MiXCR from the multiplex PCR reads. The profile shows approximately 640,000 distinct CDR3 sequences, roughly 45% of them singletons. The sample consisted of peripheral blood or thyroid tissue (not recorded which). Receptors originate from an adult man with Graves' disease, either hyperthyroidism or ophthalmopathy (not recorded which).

CDR3 nucleotide sequence: TGTGCAACCGAGCGGGCCACTGGGGCCAACGTCCTGACTTTC. It encodes CATERATGANVLTF. The chain recombines TRBV7-8 with TRBJ2-6; possible D gene TRBD2, 6 bases. The CDR3 length is 14 residues. CDR1 SGHVS and CDR2 FQNEAQ come from the germline V gene.

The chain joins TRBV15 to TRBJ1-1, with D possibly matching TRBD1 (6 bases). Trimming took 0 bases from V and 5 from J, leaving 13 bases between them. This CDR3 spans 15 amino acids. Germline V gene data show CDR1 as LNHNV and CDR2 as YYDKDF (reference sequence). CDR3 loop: CATSRDRGGETEAFF. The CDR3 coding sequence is TGTGCCACCAGCAGAGATCGCGGGGGCGAGACTGAAGCTTTCTTT. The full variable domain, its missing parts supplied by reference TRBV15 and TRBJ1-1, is DAMVIQNPRYQVTQFGKPVTLSCSQTLNHNVMYWYQQKSSQAPKLLFHYYDKDFNNEADTPDNFQSRRPNTSFCFLDIRSPGLGDTAMYLCATSRDRGGETEAFFGQGTRLTVV.

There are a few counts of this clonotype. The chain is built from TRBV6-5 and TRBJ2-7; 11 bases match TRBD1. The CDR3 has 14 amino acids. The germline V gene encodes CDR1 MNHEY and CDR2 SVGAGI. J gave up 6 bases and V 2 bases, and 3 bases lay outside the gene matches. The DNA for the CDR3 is TGTGCCAGCAGTTACCGGGGACAGGGGGGCGAGCAGTACTTC. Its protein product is CASSYRGQGGEQYF.

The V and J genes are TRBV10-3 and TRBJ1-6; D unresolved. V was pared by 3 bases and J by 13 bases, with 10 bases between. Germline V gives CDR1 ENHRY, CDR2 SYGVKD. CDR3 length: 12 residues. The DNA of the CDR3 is TGTGCCATCAGTGACCCGCGCCCCCCCCTCCACTTT. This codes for CAISDPRPPLHF.

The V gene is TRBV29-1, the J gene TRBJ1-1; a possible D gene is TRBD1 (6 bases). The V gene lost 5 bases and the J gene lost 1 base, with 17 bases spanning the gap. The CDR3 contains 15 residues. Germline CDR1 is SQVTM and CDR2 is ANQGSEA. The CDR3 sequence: CSVLTGQSQNTEAFF. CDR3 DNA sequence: TGCAGCGTTTTAACGGGACAAAGTCAGAACACTGAAGCTTTCTTT.

The CDR3 reads CSARDLTAYGYTF. The DNA of the CDR3 is TGCAGTGCTAGAGATCTAACGGCCTATGGCTACACCTTC. The gene calls are TRBV20-1 and TRBJ1-2, with unresolved D. CDR3 length equals 13 residues. The V and J ends lost 0 bases and 4 bases respectively, with 9 bases between them. Per germline, CDR1 DFQATT and CDR2 SNEGSKA (reference sequence).

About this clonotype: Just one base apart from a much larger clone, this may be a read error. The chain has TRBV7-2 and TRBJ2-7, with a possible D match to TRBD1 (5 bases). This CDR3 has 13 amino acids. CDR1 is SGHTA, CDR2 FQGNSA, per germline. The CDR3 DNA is TGTGCCAGCAGCTTGGGGCCGTCGCTTGAGCAGCACTTC. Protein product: CASSLGPSLEQHF. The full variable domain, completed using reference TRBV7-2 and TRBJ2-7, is GAGVSQSPSNKVTEKGKDVELRCDPISGHTALYWYRQSLGQGLEFLIYFQGNSAPDKSGLPSDRFSAERTGGSVSTLTIQRTQQEDSAVYLCASSLGPSLEQHFGPGTRLTVT.

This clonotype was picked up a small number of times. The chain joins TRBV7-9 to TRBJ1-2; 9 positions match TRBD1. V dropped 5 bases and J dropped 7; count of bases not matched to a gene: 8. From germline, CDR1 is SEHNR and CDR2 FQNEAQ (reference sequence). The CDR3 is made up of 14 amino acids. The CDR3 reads CASSLLTGGSGYTF. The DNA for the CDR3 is TGTGCCAGCAGCCTCCTTACAGGGGGCTCTGGCTACACCTTC.

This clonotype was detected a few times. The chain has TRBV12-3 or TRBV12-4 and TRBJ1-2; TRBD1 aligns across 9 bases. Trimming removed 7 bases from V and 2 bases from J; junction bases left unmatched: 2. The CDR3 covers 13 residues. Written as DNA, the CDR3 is TGTGCCAGCACAGGGACAGGGAACTATGGCTACACCTTC. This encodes CASTGTGNYGYTF.